Following are 28 T cell receptor beta chains from one sample sequenced in a study of kidney transplant recipient with SARS-CoV-2 infection. Each CDR3 protein gets one entry after TCRdb re-called the reads with MiXCR. This sample has 250,000 or so distinct CDR3 sequences; around 26% occur once, and the top ten carry nearly 7.5%. Material: a blood sample, obtained at baseline and between days 110 and 120 from a kidney transplant recipient. The receptors derive from a male patient aged 30 to 39 who had COVID-19 and was a kidney transplant recipient. Some T cells may be supplied by the graft donor.

In the case of this clonotype: At one of its ends the junction is not consistent with the germline gene, which may arise from a read error. The gene calls are TRBV7-2 and TRBJ2-3; perhaps TRBD1 as D (5 bases). CDR1 SGHTA and CDR2 FQGNSA come from the germline V gene. The CDR3 sequence is 14 residues long. The CDR3 here is CASSLDKNTDKQYF. CDR3 coding DNA: TGTGCCAGCAGCTTGGACAAGAACACAGATAAGCAGTATTTT.

The table lists this clonotype with many counts. The chain recombines TRBV4-2 with TRBJ1-6; D may be TRBD1 (6 bases). This CDR3 spans 12 amino acids. Germline lookup yields CDR1 LGHNA and CDR2 YNFKEQ. With 6 bases removed from V and 10 bases from J, the gap between germline ends came to 10 bases. The chain's CDR3 is CASSGGLSPLHF. CDR3 coding DNA: TGTGCCAGCAGTGGGGGGCTCTCACCCCTCCACTTT.

In its sample, this clonotype was seen a few times. The chain carries TRBV28 and TRBJ2-5; D gene ambiguous. The CDR3 has 14 residues. Trimming pared 2 bases from V and 5 bases from J, leaving 12 bases between. Germline CDR1 is MDHEN and CDR2 is SYDVKM. The CDR3: CASSLPPRRETQYF. The CDR3 nucleotides are TGTGCCAGCAGTTTACCCCCCCGTCGGGAGACCCAGTACTTC.

This clonotype has a count of ten or more. The genes are TRBV28 and TRBJ1-2; the D gene is possibly TRBD1 (5 bases). The CDR3 loop spans 14 amino acids. Germline V lookup: CDR1 MDHEN, CDR2 SYDVKM. V was shortened by 7 bases and J by 1 base, with 13 bases between the two germline ends. The chain's CDR3 is CASTLLGDNYGYTF. In nucleotides, the CDR3 is TGTGCCAGCACTCTATTGGGGGATAACTATGGCTACACCTTC.

To note about this clonotype: The junction departs from the called germline gene at one end, perhaps through a read error. The chain combines TRBV12-5 with TRBJ2-1; D is ambiguous. This CDR3 comprises 15 residues. CDR1 is LGHNT, CDR2 FRNRAP, per germline. CDR3 in amino acids: CAGGLVLGSYNEQFF. The CDR3 DNA reads as TGTGCTGGTGGTTTGGTACTGGGAAGCTACAATGAGCAGTTCTTC.

This clonotype appeared many times. The V and J genes are TRBV11-2 and TRBJ2-5; 7 bases agree with TRBD2. Germline values: CDR1 SGHAT, CDR2 FQNNGV. There are 14 residues in the CDR3. V lost 2 bases and J lost 5; bases outside the gene matches: 5. CDR3 in DNA: TGTGCCAGCAGCTTAACGGGGGGTTGGGAGACCCAGTACTTC. Protein sequence: CASSLTGGWETQYF.

This clonotype was recorded at least ten times. The chain has TRBV12-2 and TRBJ1-2. TRBV12-2 is labeled a pseudogene. CDR3 size: 17 residues. The CDR3 sequence is CASRSWVTPRKTYGYTF. The CDR3 nucleotides read TGTGCAAGTCGCAGTTGGGTGACTCCACGAAAGACCTATGGCTACACCTTC.

A remark on this clonotype: Possible read error: a much larger clone is one base away. This rearrangement joins TRBV6-5 to TRBJ1-1, with no clear D. Per the germline V gene, CDR1 is MNHEY and CDR2 is SVGAGI. The CDR3 runs 15 residues. In DNA, the CDR3 is TGTGCCAGCAGCCGCTCAGAGACCATGAACACTGAAGCTTCCTTT. Translating gives CASSRSETMNTEASF.

This clonotype occurred many times. The chain has TRBV20-1 and TRBJ1-6; a weak D match, TRBD1 (5 bases). This CDR3 spans 14 amino acids. V gave up 3 bases and J gave up 9 bases, with 15 bases separating them. From germline, CDR1 is DFQATT and CDR2 SNEGSKA (reference sequence). The CDR3 region has the DNA TGCAGTGCTAGCGTGGACGGGGGAGGTTCACCCCTCCACTTT. Encoded protein: CSASVDGGGSPLHF.

In this sample, this clonotype turned up a few times. The rearrangement uses TRBV5-1 and TRBJ2-1, with 9 positions matching TRBD1. The V gene's germline CDR1 is SGHRS and CDR2 YFSETQ. The trim removed 3 bases at V and 7 bases at J, leaving 5 bases unmatched. This CDR3 region has 14 residues. The CDR3 loop is CASSYSGTGNEQFF. In DNA, the CDR3 is TGCGCCAGCAGCTACTCCGGGACAGGGAATGAGCAGTTCTTC.

As for this clonotype: A much larger clone lies one base from this, so it may be a read error. This chain uses TRBV14 with TRBJ2-4; D gene unclear. The J call could be wrong; TRBJ1-2 is a better fit for the DNA end. Germline assignment: CDR1 SGHDN and CDR2 FVKESK. The length of the CDR3 is 13 residues. CDR3 in amino acids: CASSQRRGGGYTF. CDR3 coding DNA: TGTGCCAGCAGCCAGCGACGGGGTGGTGGCTACACCTTC.

Many counts were recorded for this clonotype. The V gene is TRBV9, the J gene TRBJ1-2, with D hard to call. Germline CDR1 is SGDLS and CDR2 is YYNGEE. The V gene lost 7 bases and the J gene lost 4 bases, with 23 bases spanning the gap. The CDR3 runs to 16 residues. The CDR3 bases are TGTGCCAGCTTTTCCCGGTACTCAAGAAAGACCTATGGCTACACCTTC. Translating gives CASFSRYSRKTYGYTF.

This chain links TRBV7-2 with TRBJ1-4, with TRBD1 matching 7 bases. The CDR3 covers 15 residues. Germline assignment: CDR1 SGHTA and CDR2 FQGNSA. After removal of 8 bases from V and 0 bases from J, the junction contained 6 bases not matched to a gene. The CDR3 sequence is CASGSGQSTNEKLFF. CDR3 DNA: TGTGCCAGCGGCTCGGGACAGTCAACTAATGAAAAACTGTTTTTT.

The table lists this clonotype with a few counts. The chain's CDR3 is CASSLDPAGAQETQYF. For the CDR3, the DNA is TGCGCCAGCAGCTTGGACCCAGCGGGTGCACAAGAGACCCAGTACTTC. The J gene is TRBJ2-5, the V gene TRBV5-1; a weak D match, TRBD2 (6 bases). The germline V gene encodes CDR1 SGHRS and CDR2 YFSETQ. This CDR3 is built from 16 residues. V lost 0 bases, J lost 2 bases, and 14 bases lay in between.

This clonotype showed up just once. Since a much larger clone is just one base distant, this may be a read error. V gene TRBV12-3 or TRBV12-4 combines with J gene TRBJ1-1; D call uncertain. The CDR3 loop spans 12 amino acids. The CDR3 region is CTSNWKLGEAFF. The CDR3 nucleotides are TGTACCAGCAACTGGAAACTGGGTGAAGCTTTCTTT.

Concerning this clonotype: A much larger clone sits a single nucleotide away, making a read error possible. The CDR3 end shows no conserved phenylalanine or tryptophan, and so a read error is likely. The chain combines TRBV29-1 with TRBJ1-2; D is possibly TRBD1 (6 bases). This CDR3 has 14 residues. Germline V lookup: CDR1 SQVTM, CDR2 ANQGSEA. Trimming removed 7 bases from V and 0 bases from J, with 15 bases in between. The CDR3 nucleotides read TGCAGCGCGACCCGGGACAACACTAACTATGGCTACACCCTC. This gives the protein CSATRDNTNYGYTL.

This clonotype came up many times. This rearrangement joins TRBV3-1 to TRBJ2-1; 7 bases are a match to TRBD1. Trimming removed 4 bases from V and 1 base from J; junction bases left unmatched: 7. Germline CDR1 reads LGHDT; CDR2 reads YNNKEL (reference sequence). The CDR3 runs to 16 residues. DNA of the CDR3: TGTGCCAGCAGCCGCAGACAGGGCCCTTCCTACAATGAGCAGTTCTTC. Its protein product is CASSRRQGPSYNEQFF.

This clonotype was observed many times. The chain combines TRBV7-9 with TRBJ1-2; the D gene is possibly TRBD1 (6 bases). With 0 bases removed from V and 4 bases from J, the gap between germline ends came to 15 bases. The CDR3 runs to 16 residues. Germline CDR1 SEHNR, CDR2 FQNEAQ (reference sequence). Here the CDR3 reads CASSLARTEVLYGYTF. Here the CDR3 DNA reads TGTGCCAGCAGCTTAGCCAGGACAGAGGTTCTCTATGGCTACACCTTC.

This clonotype was picked up many times. The chain recombines TRBV7-2 with TRBJ1-1; 8 bases map to TRBD1. The CDR3 is 16 amino acids. V was pared by 5 bases and J by 0 bases, with 8 bases of the junction left unmatched. Germline values: CDR1 SGHTA, CDR2 FQGNSA. The CDR3 sequence: CASSPGTGLLNTEAFF. In nucleotides, the CDR3 is TGTGCCAGCAGCCCCGGGACAGGACTATTGAACACTGAAGCTTTCTTT. The whole variable domain, remainder taken from reference TRBV7-2 and TRBJ1-1, is GAGVSQSPSNKVTEKGKDVELRCDPISGHTALYWYRQSLGQGLEFLIYFQGNSAPDKSGLPSDRFSAERTGGSVSTLTIQRTQQEDSAVYLCASSPGTGLLNTEAFFGQGTRLTVV.

This clonotype was seen at least ten times. This chain joins TRBV20-1 and TRBJ2-7; 9 nucleotides line up with TRBD1. Losses at the gene ends were 0 bases for V and 7 bases for J; bases not matched to a gene: 7. Germline CDR1 and CDR2: DFQATT and SNEGSKA (reference sequence). This CDR3 has 14 amino acids. The CDR3 DNA sequence: TGCAGTGCTAGAGAGGGACAGGGTGGGAGGGAGCAGTACTTC. Its translation: CSAREGQGGREQYF.

About this clonotype: A clone one base away is much larger, so this may be a read error. The rearrangement joins TRBV5-4 to TRBJ2-1, with D maybe TRBD2 (6 bases). The J call may not be correct, given that the DNA end is closer to TRBJ2-7. This CDR3 contains 13 residues. The germline V gene encodes CDR1 SGHNT and CDR2 YYREEE (reference sequence). CDR3 sequence (DNA): TGTGTCAGCAGCTTGGAGGGCAGTAGGGAGCAGTACTTC. Residues: CVSSLEGSREQYF.

This clonotype was observed at least ten times. The genes are TRBV3-1 and TRBJ1-1; D uncertain. V was trimmed by 5 bases and J by 4 bases, leaving 26 bases between them. This CDR3 region has 18 residues. Germline V gives CDR1 LGHDT, CDR2 YNNKEL (reference sequence). In DNA, the CDR3 is TGTGCCAGCAGCAGCGTCTTCGTTCCCATTTCAATTCGCACTGAAGCTTTCTTT. Translation gives CASSSVFVPISIRTEAFF.

This clonotype was recorded at least ten times. The J gene is TRBJ1-6, the V gene TRBV11-3, with TRBD1 as a possible D gene (6 bases). This CDR3 spans 16 amino acids. CDR1 is SGHNT, CDR2 YENEEA, per germline. Trimming removed 4 bases from V and 4 bases from J, with 14 bases in between. The CDR3 bases are TGTGCCAGCAGCTACTGGACAGTCCGATATAATTCACCCCTCCACTTT. The encoded protein is CASSYWTVRYNSPLHF. Filled out from reference TRBV11-3 and TRBJ1-6, the complete variable domain reads EAGVVQSPRYKIIEKKQPVAFWCNPISGHNTLYWYLQNLGQGPELLIRYENEEAVDDSQLPKDRFSAERLKGVDSTLKIQPAELGDSAVYLCASSYWTVRYNSPLHFGNGTRLTVT.

This clonotype was recorded many times. This chain uses TRBV6-5 with TRBJ2-7, with 7 bases identical to TRBD2. V shed 6 bases and J 5 bases; nucleotides not matched to a gene: 13. The CDR3 has 15 amino acids. Per germline, CDR1 MNHEY and CDR2 SVGAGI. The CDR3, as DNA: TGTGCCAGCAGCCGGATGGCGGGAGACTACCACGAGCAGTACTTC. It is translated as CASSRMAGDYHEQYF.

This clonotype appeared a few times. The rearrangement uses TRBV5-4 and TRBJ1-2; D gene ambiguous. CDR1 is SGHNT, CDR2 YYREEE, per germline (reference sequence). The CDR3 is 16 amino acids. V lost 7 bases to trimming and J lost 4 bases, with 23 bases between them. The CDR3 is CASELFVPGKTYGYTF. The CDR3 DNA is TGTGCCAGCGAATTATTCGTACCAGGAAAGACCTATGGCTACACCTTC.

This clonotype came up many times. The chain is built from TRBV7-3 and TRBJ1-4; 9 bases are a match to TRBD1. CDR3 size: 15 residues. V lost 5 bases to trimming and J lost 6 bases; unmatched junction nucleotides: 7. The germline V gene encodes CDR1 SGHTA and CDR2 FQGTGA. DNA for the CDR3: TGTGCCAGCAGCGGTGGGACAGGGTTCCATGAAAAACTGTTTTTT. Its protein product is CASSGGTGFHEKLFF.

This clonotype was seen at least ten times. V gene TRBV5-1 combines with J gene TRBJ1-5, with D tentatively TRBD1 (6 bases). The CDR3 has 14 amino acids. Trimming took off 0 bases at V and 5 bases at J, with 9 bases between the two ends. Germline lookup yields CDR1 SGHRS and CDR2 YFSETQ. CDR3 protein: CASSLESGDQPQHF. The CDR3 DNA is TGCGCCAGCAGCTTGGAGTCAGGGGATCAGCCCCAGCATTTT.

Remarks on this clonotype: One base away lies a much larger clone, so this may be a sequencing read error. The chain carries TRBV19 and TRBJ2-7, with 9 bases lining up with TRBD1. CDR1 is LNHDA and CDR2 is SQIVND in the germline V gene (reference sequence). The trim removed 0 bases at V and 5 bases at J, leaving 5 bases unmatched. The CDR3 loop spans 15 amino acids. The CDR3 DNA follows: TGTGCCAGTAGTATAGAGGGGACAGGGAATCACGAGCAGTACTTC. Translating it yields CASSIEGTGNHEQYF. Together with reference TRBV19 and TRBJ2-7, the CDR3 gives the full variable domain: DGGITQSPKYLFRKEGQNVTLSCEQNLNHDAMYWYRQDPGQGLRLIYYSQIVNDFQKGDIAEGYSVSREKKESFPLTVTSAQKNPTAFYLCASSIEGTGNHEQYFGPGTRLTVT.